The next 6 T cell receptor beta chains were all read from a single sample in a study of CD8 T cells in ankylosing spondylitis. TCRdb re-called the 5' RACE reads through MiXCR, storing one row per CDR3 protein. The sample consists of approximately 220,000 distinct CDR3 sequences, roughly a tenth of them appearing once. Input material: blood, either unsorted or a sorted T cell fraction (not recorded which). The receptors derive from a male donor with ankylosing spondylitis or in good health (not recorded which).

This clonotype was observed a handful of times. This sequence joins TRBV12-3 or TRBV12-4 and TRBJ2-7; 9 bases match TRBD1. This CDR3 region has 12 residues. V lost 9 bases and J lost 1; bases outside the gene matches: 1. The CDR3 loop reads CASGTGSYEQYF. CDR3 nucleotides: TGTGCCAGTGGGACAGGGTCCTACGAGCAGTACTTC.

The rearrangement uses TRBV7-8 and TRBJ1-5, with D tentatively TRBD1 (6 bases). The V end was cut by 1 base, the J end by 7 bases, with 20 bases between. The CDR3 is 17 amino acids. The germline CDR1 and CDR2 sequences are SGHVS and FQNEAQ. CDR3 bases: TGTGCCAGCAGCTTAGGCCTCCTACACGGGGGCGGGCAGCCCCAGCATTTT. Translated, it gives CASSLGLLHGGGQPQHF.

Many counts were recorded for this clonotype. This rearrangement joins TRBV12-3 or TRBV12-4 to TRBJ1-2; maybe TRBD1 (5 bases). Trimming took 2 bases from V and 7 from J, leaving 11 bases between them. CDR3 length equals 13 residues. Written as DNA, the CDR3 is TGTGCCAGCAGTTTAAGGGGAGTTCGTGGCTACACCTTC. This sequence encodes CASSLRGVRGYTF.

This clonotype showed up many times. The gene calls are TRBV12-3 or TRBV12-4 and TRBJ1-6, with TRBD1 identical over 7 bases. The CDR3 is 15 amino acids. V gave up 5 bases and J gave up 10 bases; unmatched junction bases: 11. The CDR3 reads CASSTRQGLNSPLHF. The CDR3 DNA is TGTGCCAGCAGTACTAGACAGGGATTAAACTCACCCCTCCACTTT.

This clonotype was observed many times. V usage is TRBV20-1 and J usage is TRBJ1-1, with D unresolved. The V gene lost 4 bases and the J gene lost 7 bases, with 10 bases spanning the gap. Germline loops: CDR1 DFQATT, CDR2 SNEGSKA (reference sequence). This CDR3 comprises 11 residues. The CDR3 here is CSAIRRNEAFF. CDR3 nucleotides: TGCAGTGCTATAAGGCGAAATGAAGCTTTCTTT.

This clonotype was seen repeatedly, ten times or more. J is TRBJ2-3 and V is TRBV5-1; possibly TRBD2 for D (7 bases). Germline V gene lookup returns CDR1 SGHRS and CDR2 YFSETQ. The V end was cut by 1 base, the J end by 6 bases, with 12 bases between. The CDR3 length is 14 residues. The CDR3: CASSLPGGQDTQYF. CDR3 nucleotides: TGCGCCAGCAGCTTGCCCGGGGGGCAGGATACGCAGTATTTT.